This TCR beta chain was documented in a study of cytomegalovirus exposure and HLA in healthy donors. The CDR3 is made up of 13 amino acids. Per the germline V gene, CDR1 is LNHDA and CDR2 is SQIVND (reference sequence). The J segment lost 3 bases and the V segment lost 5 bases, leaving 2 bases of the junction unmatched. Study outcomes and limitations: Many donors carried some public TCRs, although rarity characterized most TCR sequences. Previously analyzed data showed that most TCR beta V segments were productive at a frequency of about 87% or about 30%. A later analysis linked 15,000 to 20,000 TCR beta sequences to HLA alleles at 0.05 false discovery rate. One later analysis reportedly identified an Asian-associated ancestry cluster that showed fewer N-insertions than the roughly 640-donor mean.

The PCR was carried out with 60 Vbeta primers and 13 Jbeta primers. Data came from immunoSEQ multiplex PCR; TCRdb stores just in-frame clones and leaves some out. The sample lists some 38,000 clones, 45% to 55% occurring once. In this sample, this clone turned up a few times. Its target is not known. The V and J genes are TRBV19 and TRBJ1-1; the match to TRBD1 covers 8 bases. Sequenced: PBMCs. This sequence originates from a woman in her thirties or forties in good health and CMV-seropositive. CDR3: CASSGTGDTEAFF. The CDR3 coding sequence is TGTGCCAGTAGTGGGACAGGAGACACTGAAGCTTTCTTT.